This note documents a single TCR beta chain sequence. Its antigen is still unknown. TRB rearrangements spanning V, D and J were amplified using mixed TRB-A/B primers. TCRdb reanalysed the multiplex PCR reads using MiXCR and keeps one entry per CDR3 protein. The sample lists 8,000 to 10,000 distinct CDR3 sequences; roughly 24% were seen once. TCR beta rearrangements were amplified from peripheral blood genomic DNA. The record originates from a study of T cell repertoires in aging, cancer and after chemotherapy. Whole-study context: Clear clonal overlap appeared across healthy donor samples taken over several months to years. The full dataset contained approximately 9.6 million TCR reads. Study results and caveats: No conclusions about immunological memory after chemotherapy can be drawn from the repertoire data.

The TCR sequence derives from a human donor in good health. The specimen was blood.

The CDR3 DNA sequence: TGTGCCAGCAGCCCCGGGACCCAAGAGACCCAGTACTTC. Translated, it gives CASSPGTQETQYF. This chain joins TRBV7-2 and TRBJ2-5; possibly TRBD1 or TRBD2 for D (5 bases each). Trimming pared 5 bases from V and 1 base from J, leaving 8 bases between. Per the germline V gene, CDR1 is SGHTA and CDR2 is FQGNSA. The CDR3 consists of 13 residues.